These T cell receptor beta chains were read from a single sample in a study of post-analysis software for immune sequencing data. Using its own MiXCR run on the PCR reads, TCRdb lists one record per CDR3 protein. Of approximately 660,000 distinct CDR3 sequences in the sample, around 64% were seen once. The specimen was blood. All receptors derive from a girl aged 2-10 years with multiple sclerosis. Each CDR3 is given with its conserved first and last residue. D genes are given only for firm matches. Only part of the rows carry a size: once, few, many, or a class if the clone is expanded.

CDR3nt: TGCAGCGTTGAAGGACTAGCGAATAACAATGAGCAGTTCTTC; CDR3aa: CSVEGLANNNEQFF; abundance: -; v_gene: TRBV29-1; j_gene: TRBJ2-1; d_gene: TRBD2
CDR3nt: TGCAGCGTTGGTCGTTGGGCAGGTGGGATTACCGATACGCAGTATTTT; CDR3aa: CSVGRWAGGITDTQYF; abundance: few; v_gene: TRBV29-1; j_gene: TRBJ2-3; d_gene: -
CDR3nt: TGTGCCAGCAGCCGATTACCGGGACGGATAGTCACAGATACGCAGTATTTT; CDR3aa: CASSRLPGRIVTDTQYF; abundance: once; v_gene: TRBV7-3; j_gene: TRBJ2-3; d_gene: -
CDR3nt: TGTGCCAGCAGCATCGCAGGGGGACATCAGCCCCAGCATTTT; CDR3aa: CASSIAGGHQPQHF; abundance: once; v_gene: TRBV5-5; j_gene: TRBJ1-5; d_gene: TRBD1
CDR3nt: TGTGCCAGCACTTCGGACAGTGCCTTGTTTTTT; CDR3aa: CASTSDSALFF; abundance: -; v_gene: TRBV12-3/TRBV12-4; j_gene: TRBJ1-4; d_gene: -
CDR3nt: TGCAGCGTTCCCTCCCCGGGCACCTACAATGAGCAGTTCTTC; CDR3aa: CSVPSPGTYNEQFF; abundance: -; v_gene: TRBV29-1; j_gene: TRBJ2-1; d_gene: -
CDR3nt: TGTGCCAGCAGTTTAGTAGCGGGGGGTACCTCCTACAATGAGCAGTTCTTC; CDR3aa: CASSLVAGGTSYNEQFF; abundance: -; v_gene: TRBV12-3/TRBV12-4; j_gene: TRBJ2-1; d_gene: TRBD2
CDR3nt: TGTGCCAGCAGTTCTACAGTGACCGGGGCCAACGTCCTGACTTTC; CDR3aa: CASSSTVTGANVLTF; abundance: -; v_gene: TRBV6-5; j_gene: TRBJ2-6; d_gene: -
CDR3nt: TGTGCCAGCACCCGATCCAACAGGGTGAGAAACAATGAGCAGTTCTTC; CDR3aa: CASTRSNRVRNNEQFF; abundance: -; v_gene: TRBV6-2/TRBV6-3; j_gene: TRBJ2-1; d_gene: -
CDR3nt: TGTGCCAGCAGTGTGTCCGGGACAGGGAAATCATACGAGCAGTACTTC; CDR3aa: CASSVSGTGKSYEQYF; abundance: -; v_gene: TRBV25-1; j_gene: TRBJ2-7; d_gene: TRBD1
CDR3nt: TGTGCCAGCACCTGGGGCGATCAGCCCCAGTACTTC; CDR3aa: CASTWGDQPQYF; abundance: -; v_gene: TRBV12-3/TRBV12-4; j_gene: TRBJ2-5; d_gene: -
CDR3nt: TGTGCCAGCAGCACCGGGACTGGTATGCGGGTTGAGCAGTTCTTC; CDR3aa: CASSTGTGMRVEQFF; abundance: few; v_gene: TRBV14; j_gene: TRBJ2-1; d_gene: -
CDR3nt: TGTGCCAGCAGCTTCGTGGAAGAGACCCAGTACTTC; CDR3aa: CASSFVEETQYF; abundance: few; v_gene: TRBV5-6; j_gene: TRBJ2-5; d_gene: -
CDR3nt: TGCAGTGCTAGGACTAGCGGGAGTATCTACGAGCAGTACTTC; CDR3aa: CSARTSGSIYEQYF; abundance: -; v_gene: TRBV20-1; j_gene: TRBJ2-7; d_gene: TRBD2
CDR3nt: TGTGCCACCAGCATTAGCACAGGGTACCAGTTCTTC; CDR3aa: CATSISTGYQFF; abundance: -; v_gene: TRBV15; j_gene: TRBJ2-1; d_gene: -
CDR3nt: TGTGCCATCAGCGGGACCCAAGAGACCCAGTACTTC; CDR3aa: CAISGTQETQYF; abundance: -; v_gene: TRBV10-3; j_gene: TRBJ2-5; d_gene: -
CDR3nt: TGTGCCAGCAGTAGACAGGGGTGGGGCAATCAGCCCCAGCATTTT; CDR3aa: CASSRQGWGNQPQHF; abundance: few; v_gene: TRBV6-2/TRBV6-3; j_gene: TRBJ1-5; d_gene: TRBD1
CDR3nt: TGTGCCAGCAGTGAGGGGTTACGACAGGGACAAGAGACCCAGTACTTC; CDR3aa: CASSEGLRQGQETQYF; abundance: -; v_gene: TRBV6-1; j_gene: TRBJ2-5; d_gene: TRBD1
CDR3nt: TGTGCCAGCAGCTCGTTTGGTAGGGCCGCAACTAATGAAAAACTGTTTTTT; CDR3aa: CASSSFGRAATNEKLFF; abundance: once; v_gene: TRBV7-2; j_gene: TRBJ1-4; d_gene: -
CDR3nt: TGCAGCGCCCGGGGGGATGAAAAACTGTTTTTT; CDR3aa: CSARGDEKLFF; abundance: -; v_gene: TRBV29-1; j_gene: TRBJ1-4; d_gene: -
CDR3nt: TGTGCCATCAGTGATGGACAGGGCCCTTGGGGCTACACCTTC; CDR3aa: CAISDGQGPWGYTF; abundance: once; v_gene: TRBV10-3; j_gene: TRBJ1-2; d_gene: TRBD1
CDR3nt: TGTGCCAGCTCACCACCCGCGGGGCTAGCGGGAGGGCCAACCTACAATGAGCAGTTCTTC; CDR3aa: CASSPPAGLAGGPTYNEQFF; abundance: -; v_gene: TRBV18; j_gene: TRBJ2-1; d_gene: TRBD2
CDR3nt: TGCAGCGTTGAACGGGGGATCGGGTACGAGCAGTACTTC; CDR3aa: CSVERGIGYEQYF; abundance: -; v_gene: TRBV29-1; j_gene: TRBJ2-7; d_gene: -
CDR3nt: TGTGCCAGCAGTGTACAGGGGGAAGAGACCCAGTACTTC; CDR3aa: CASSVQGEETQYF; abundance: -; v_gene: TRBV2; j_gene: TRBJ2-5; d_gene: TRBD1
CDR3nt: TGTGCCAGCAGCTCATGGGACAAGAACTACGAGCAGTACTTC; CDR3aa: CASSSWDKNYEQYF; abundance: few; v_gene: TRBV7-9; j_gene: TRBJ2-7; d_gene: -
CDR3nt: TGCAGCGTTGCTGCCAGGGGGTCTTATCTCGATACGCAGTATTTT; CDR3aa: CSVAARGSYLDTQYF; abundance: few; v_gene: TRBV29-1; j_gene: TRBJ2-3; d_gene: TRBD1
CDR3nt: TGCAGTGCTGCCGGGACAGTGGCCTACGAGCAGTACTTC; CDR3aa: CSAAGTVAYEQYF; abundance: few; v_gene: TRBV20-1; j_gene: TRBJ2-7; d_gene: TRBD1